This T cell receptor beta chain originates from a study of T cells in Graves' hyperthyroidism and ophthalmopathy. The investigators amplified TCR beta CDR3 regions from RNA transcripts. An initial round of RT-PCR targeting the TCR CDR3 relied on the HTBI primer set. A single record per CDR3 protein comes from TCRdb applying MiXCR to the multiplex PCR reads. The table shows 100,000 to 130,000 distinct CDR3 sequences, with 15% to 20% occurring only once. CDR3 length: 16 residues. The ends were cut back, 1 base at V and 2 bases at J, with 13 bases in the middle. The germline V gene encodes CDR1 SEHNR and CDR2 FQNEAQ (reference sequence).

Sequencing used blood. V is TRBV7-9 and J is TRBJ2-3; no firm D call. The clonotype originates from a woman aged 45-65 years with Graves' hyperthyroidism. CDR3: CASSLGSLVFTDTQYF. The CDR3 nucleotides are TGTGCCAGCAGCTTAGGTAGCCTTGTCTTCACAGATACGCAGTATTTT.